The clone carrying this T cell receptor beta chain is a singleton in its sample. Study processing details: Amplification from reference gene primers served as the basis for estimated nucleated cell counts. Clones were read by immunoSEQ multiplex PCR, and TCRdb kept only the in-frame ones, dropping some. V, J and clone size are taken as reported in that table, and D and trimming were inferred from the DNA itself. This sample has 200,000 to 300,000 clones; 88% occur once, and the top ten carry around 0.67%. The ends lost 5 bases at V and 10 bases at J; junction bases unmatched: 8. Germline V gene data show CDR1 as SGHRS and CDR2 as YFSETQ. The CDR3 covers 12 residues. This entry belongs to a study of blood T cell repertoires in COVID-19. In the study overall: Samples came from the United States, Italy and Spain, spanning acute and convalescent COVID-19. The analysed material was cDNA or gDNA that came from T cells, B-cell-depleted T cells, or PBMCs.

This TCR was recovered from a human donor in a cohort sampled during active COVID-19. Sample: peripheral blood. The chain employs TRBV5-1 and TRBJ1-2, with TRBD1 matching over 7 bases. CDR3: CASRTDRDDYTF. CDR3 sequence (DNA): TGCGCCAGCAGAACCGACAGGGACGACTACACCTTC.